Listed here are 15 T cell receptor beta chains from one sample, sequenced in a study of CD8+ T cells in alopecia areata. TCR sequencing used cDNA made by reverse transcription of extracted RNA. Sequencing was performed with immunoSEQ multiplex PCR; in TCRdb, only in-frame clones are kept and a portion is missing. The specimen has around 100,000 clones, none found just once. Sequencing input: lesional skin. The receptor set was obtained from a C3H/HeJ mouse with alopecia areata. This strain's MHC haplotype is H2-k.

This clone has only a few counts. All gene names here are mouse names. The observed sequence ends 4 residues before the CDR3 terminus, with the missing tail filled in from the germline J gene. Other nucleotide sequences in the sample specify the same CDR3. V usage is TRBV13-3 and J usage is TRBJ2-4, with 8 bases fitting TRBD2. V dropped 1 base and J dropped 2; count of bases not matched to a gene: 6. CDR3 length equals 16 residues. CDR1 and CDR2 from the germline V gene are NNHDY and SYVADS. The DNA read from the CDR3 is TGTGCCAGCAGTGATCTGGGGGGAAGGGATCAAAAC. Its translation: CASSDLGGRDQN. The whole CDR3 protein reads CASSDLGGRDQNTLYF.

This clone was recorded a few times. Gene names and germline refer to mouse. The CDR3 is cut off 4 residues early in the read; its end comes from the germline J gene. The rearrangement uses TRBV13-3 and TRBJ2-5; D remains ambiguous. This CDR3 is built from 14 residues. Germline CDR1 and CDR2: NNHDY and SYVADS. Trimming shortened V by 4 bases and J by 0 bases, and 9 bases separated the two germline ends. The sequenced CDR3 bases are TGTGCCAGCAGTTTTTCAATTAACCAAGAC. This translates into CASSFSINQD. The complete CDR3 protein is CASSFSINQDTQYF.

As to this clone: Mouse gene names apply. The sequenced fragment ends 4 residues before the CDR3 boundary, so the rest is inferred from the germline J gene. The chain employs TRBV31 and TRBJ2-4; 7 positions match TRBD1. CDR3 length: 12 amino acids. Germline CDR1 GKSSPN, CDR2 SITVG. Germline trimming cut 7 bases from V and 0 bases from J; bases unmatched to any gene: 1. The part of the CDR3 DNA that was read is TGTGCCTCGGGACAGAGTCAAAAC. Its protein product is CASGQSQN. The CDR3, in full, reads CASGQSQNTLYF.

This clone was seen more than once but under ten times. Mouse germline and gene names are used. The CDR3 is cut off 4 residues early in the read; its end comes from the germline J gene. The chain uses TRBV19 and TRBJ2-1, with TRBD1 as a possible D gene (6 bases). Looked up from germline, CDR1 is FNHDT and CDR2 is SITEND (reference sequence). V gave up 4 bases and J gave up 0 bases, with 8 bases separating them. There are 14 residues in the CDR3. Incomplete CDR3 DNA: TGTGCCAGCAGTCGACAGGATAACTATGCT. Translated, it gives CASSRQDNYA. The CDR3, in full, reads CASSRQDNYAEQFF.

Only a few counts were recorded for this clone. Germline and genes here are mouse. Read coverage stops 4 residues before the CDR3 terminus; the germline J gene supplies the remainder. This rearrangement joins TRBV19 to TRBJ2-4, with 9 nucleotides matching TRBD2. Unmatched junction bases numbered 2, after V lost 0 bases and J lost 0 bases. CDR3 length: 16 residues. Germline values: CDR1 FNHDT, CDR2 SITEND (reference sequence). This chain's CDR3 is CASSIGLGDSQNTLYF. The DNA read from the CDR3 is TGTGCCAGCAGTATAGGACTGGGGGACAGTCAAAAC. The variable domain in full, completed from reference TRBV19 and TRBJ2-4, reads GGIITQTPKFLIGQEGQKLTLKCQQNFNHDTMYWYRQDSGKGLRLIYYSITENDLQKGDLSEGYDASREKKSSFSLTVTSAQKNEMAVFLCASSIGLGDSQNTLYFGAGTRLSVL.

This clone appeared a few times. Gene names refer to mouse genes. The CDR3 end is not reached by the read, which stops 4 residues before it; the germline J gene fills it in. V gene TRBV19 combines with J gene TRBJ2-5, with D possibly being TRBD2 (5 bases). Germline V gene lookup returns CDR1 FNHDT and CDR2 SITEND (reference sequence). The CDR3 sequence is 13 residues long. CDR3: CASSPGSGDTQYF. CDR3 DNA (partial): TGTGCCAGCAGCCCTGGGTCGGGTGAC.

Remarks on this clone: Gene names denote mouse genes. The read comes to an end 4 residues before the CDR3 does, leaving the germline J gene to fill in the end. The chain carries TRBV13-3 and TRBJ2-3; perhaps TRBD1 as D (6 bases). The germline V and J ends were trimmed by 0 bases and 3 bases, with 14 bases remaining between them. CDR3 length: 16 residues. Per germline, CDR1 NNHDY and CDR2 SYVADS. CDR3 sequence: CASSDAGDRRAETLYF. The CDR3 bases that were read are TGTGCCAGCAGTGATGCGGGAGACAGGAGGGCAGAA.

A few counts support this clone. Gene names follow the mouse nomenclature. From the germline J gene comes the end of the CDR3, since the read stops 4 residues before it. The chain joins TRBV19 to TRBJ2-3; D is uncertain. Trimming left V 5 bases short and J 4 bases short, with 5 bases between. CDR1 and CDR2 (germline): FNHDT, SITEND (reference sequence). The CDR3 has 11 residues. CDR3 sequence: CASRQSETLYF. The CDR3 bases that were read are TGTGCCAGCAGACAGTCAGAA.

Details on this clone: Mouse germline and gene names are used. The read terminates 4 residues ahead of where the CDR3 ends, so the germline J gene completes it. This sequence joins TRBV19 and TRBJ1-4, with 7 bases fitting TRBD1. Germline assignment: CDR1 FNHDT and CDR2 SITEND (reference sequence). The CDR3 spans 15 residues. V shed 5 bases and J 4 bases; nucleotides not matched to a gene: 8. The CDR3 DNA, read in part, is TGTGCCAGCAGCTTCCGGGACAGAAACAACGAA. Its protein is CASSFRDRNNE. The whole CDR3 protein reads CASSFRDRNNERLFF.

This clone was observed a few times. Gene names denote mouse genes. Partial CDR3 DNA: TGTGCCAGCAGTGATGTTGACAGGCAAGAC. This codes for CASSDVDRQD. The whole CDR3 sequence reads CASSDVDRQDTQYF. J is TRBJ2-5 and V is TRBV13-3, with D possibly being TRBD1 (6 bases). Read data end 4 residues before the CDR3 end; the end is taken from the germline J gene. Germline V gene lookup returns CDR1 NNHDY and CDR2 SYVADS. The CDR3 runs 14 residues. V was pared by 0 bases and J by 3 bases, with 8 bases between.

On this clone: Mouse names are used for the genes. The CDR3 extends 4 residues past the end of the read, so its final part is completed from the germline J gene. V and J are TRBV13-3 and TRBJ2-4; 12 positions agree with TRBD2. Looked up from germline, CDR1 is NNHDY and CDR2 is SYVADS. CDR3 length: 17 amino acids. V lost 4 bases and J lost 1; bases outside the gene matches: 7. CDR3 DNA, as far as it was read: TGTGCCAGCAGTTCGACTGGGGGGGCGCGCGGTCAAAAC. Translation: CASSSTGGARGQN. The CDR3 as a whole reads CASSSTGGARGQNTLYF.

This clone occurred a few times. Mouse names are used for the genes. The read ends 4 residues before the CDR3 terminus; that terminus is restored from the germline J gene. The rearrangement links TRBV13-1 to TRBJ2-7, with 11 bases fitting TRBD2. CDR3 length: 17 residues. Germline V gene sequence: CDR1 NSHNY, CDR2 SYGAGN. Germline trimming cut 0 bases from V and 0 bases from J; bases unmatched to any gene: 5. This chain's CDR3 is CASSDAWGTGGSYEQYF. Incomplete CDR3 DNA: TGTGCCAGCAGTGATGCATGGGGGACTGGGGGCTCCTAT.

This clone has at least ten counts. Gene names refer to mouse genes. The read terminates 4 residues before the CDR3 end, so the remaining end is supplied by the germline J gene. The rearrangement joins TRBV1 to TRBJ2-5; a weak D match, TRBD1 (5 bases). Germline assignment: CDR1 NSQYPW and CDR2 LRSPGD (reference sequence). The CDR3 runs 14 residues. The covered CDR3 bases are TGCACCTGCAGTGCAGCCCAGGGCTACGAC. It specifies CTCSAAQGYD. In full, the CDR3 is CTCSAAQGYDTQYF.

This clone was seen a handful of times. Gene names are mouse gene names. The CDR3 end falls 4 residues outside the read, so it is completed with the germline J gene. J is TRBJ2-3 and V is TRBV13-3; D is possibly TRBD2 (7 bases). With 1 base removed from V and 2 bases from J, the gap between germline ends came to 11 bases. The V gene's germline CDR1 is NNHDY and CDR2 SYVADS. The CDR3 extends over 15 amino acids. The CDR3 here is CASSDKGGYAETLYF. The sequenced CDR3 bases are TGTGCCAGCAGTGATAAGGGGGGGTATGCAGAA.

Comments on this clone: Germline and genes: mouse. The CDR3 end falls 4 residues outside the read, so it is completed with the germline J gene. The chain is built from TRBV1 and TRBJ2-1, with 10 bases lining up with TRBD2. The V gene's germline CDR1 is NSQYPW and CDR2 LRSPGD (reference sequence). CDR3 length: 16 residues. Incomplete CDR3 DNA: TGCACCTGCAGTGCAGGGGCTGGGGGGGCGCGAGCT. Amino acids: CTCSAGAGGARA. The whole CDR3 reads CTCSAGAGGARAEQFF.